What follows are 6 T cell receptor beta chains derived from one specimen sequenced in a study of Graves' ophthalmopathy and Graves' hyperthyroidism. The authors amplified TCR beta CDR3 regions from RNA transcripts. The first round was an RT-PCR with HTBI primers, and the second round was a multiplex PCR. TCRdb reanalysed the multiplex PCR reads using MiXCR and keeps one entry per CDR3 protein. The sample comprises about 740,000 distinct CDR3 sequences, roughly two fifths of which are singletons, and 44% rests with the top ten. The sequenced sample was peripheral blood. The receptors originated from an adult man with Graves' ophthalmopathy.

The rearrangement joins TRBV20-1 to TRBJ2-7, with D tentatively TRBD2 (5 bases). Germline V gene lookup returns CDR1 DFQATT and CDR2 SNEGSKA (reference sequence). V was shortened by 3 bases and J by 5 bases, with 14 bases between the two germline ends. The CDR3 loop spans 13 amino acids. CDR3 DNA: TGCAGTGCTAGTTACGGGGTTGGCGACGAGCAGTACTTC. Translating it yields CSASYGVGDEQYF.

The rearrangement uses TRBV20-1 and TRBJ2-2, with 7 positions matching TRBD1. V lost 0 bases and J lost 3; bases outside the gene matches: 4. The CDR3 sequence is 15 residues long. The germline V gene encodes CDR1 DFQATT and CDR2 SNEGSKA (reference sequence). The CDR3 DNA reads TGCAGTGCTAGAGAGACAGGGTTCCACACCGGGGAGCTGTTTTTT. It is translated as CSARETGFHTGELFF.

The chain combines TRBV20-1 with TRBJ1-3; D is possibly TRBD1 (6 bases). Germline CDR1 is DFQATT and CDR2 is SNEGSKA (reference sequence). Trimming stripped 0 bases from V and 2 bases from J, with 8 bases between. This CDR3 has 14 amino acids. CDR3 sequence: CSARDGTPGNTIYF. CDR3 sequence (DNA): TGCAGTGCTAGAGATGGGACACCTGGAAACACCATATATTTT.

The chain uses TRBV10-3 and TRBJ1-4; the match to TRBD1 covers 11 bases. Looked up from germline, CDR1 is ENHRY and CDR2 is SYGVKD. CDR3 length: 14 residues. V shed 11 bases and J 6 bases; nucleotides not matched to a gene: 8. The CDR3 nucleotides read TGTGCCTCGCGGCCGGGACAGGGGGATGAAAAACTGTTTTTT. Amino acids: CASRPGQGDEKLFF.

Details on this clonotype: The junction differs from germline at one of its ends, possibly a read error. The V gene is TRBV10-3, the J gene TRBJ1-4; tentative D call: TRBD1 (5 bases). This CDR3 comprises 15 residues. The V gene's germline CDR1 is ENHRY and CDR2 SYGVKD. CDR3 in DNA: TGTGCCAGCAGTTTATCGGCGACGGGGGGGGGGAAGCTGTTTTTT. It specifies CASSLSATGGGKLFF.

The chain combines TRBV29-1 with TRBJ2-3; TRBD2 is a possible D gene (5 bases). Germline CDR1 and CDR2: SQVTM and ANQGSEA. CDR3 length: 11 amino acids. Trimming pared 7 bases from V and 5 bases from J, leaving 10 bases between. Here the CDR3 reads CSERRGDTQYF. The CDR3 nucleotides are TGCAGCGAAAGACGGGGAGATACGCAGTATTTT.